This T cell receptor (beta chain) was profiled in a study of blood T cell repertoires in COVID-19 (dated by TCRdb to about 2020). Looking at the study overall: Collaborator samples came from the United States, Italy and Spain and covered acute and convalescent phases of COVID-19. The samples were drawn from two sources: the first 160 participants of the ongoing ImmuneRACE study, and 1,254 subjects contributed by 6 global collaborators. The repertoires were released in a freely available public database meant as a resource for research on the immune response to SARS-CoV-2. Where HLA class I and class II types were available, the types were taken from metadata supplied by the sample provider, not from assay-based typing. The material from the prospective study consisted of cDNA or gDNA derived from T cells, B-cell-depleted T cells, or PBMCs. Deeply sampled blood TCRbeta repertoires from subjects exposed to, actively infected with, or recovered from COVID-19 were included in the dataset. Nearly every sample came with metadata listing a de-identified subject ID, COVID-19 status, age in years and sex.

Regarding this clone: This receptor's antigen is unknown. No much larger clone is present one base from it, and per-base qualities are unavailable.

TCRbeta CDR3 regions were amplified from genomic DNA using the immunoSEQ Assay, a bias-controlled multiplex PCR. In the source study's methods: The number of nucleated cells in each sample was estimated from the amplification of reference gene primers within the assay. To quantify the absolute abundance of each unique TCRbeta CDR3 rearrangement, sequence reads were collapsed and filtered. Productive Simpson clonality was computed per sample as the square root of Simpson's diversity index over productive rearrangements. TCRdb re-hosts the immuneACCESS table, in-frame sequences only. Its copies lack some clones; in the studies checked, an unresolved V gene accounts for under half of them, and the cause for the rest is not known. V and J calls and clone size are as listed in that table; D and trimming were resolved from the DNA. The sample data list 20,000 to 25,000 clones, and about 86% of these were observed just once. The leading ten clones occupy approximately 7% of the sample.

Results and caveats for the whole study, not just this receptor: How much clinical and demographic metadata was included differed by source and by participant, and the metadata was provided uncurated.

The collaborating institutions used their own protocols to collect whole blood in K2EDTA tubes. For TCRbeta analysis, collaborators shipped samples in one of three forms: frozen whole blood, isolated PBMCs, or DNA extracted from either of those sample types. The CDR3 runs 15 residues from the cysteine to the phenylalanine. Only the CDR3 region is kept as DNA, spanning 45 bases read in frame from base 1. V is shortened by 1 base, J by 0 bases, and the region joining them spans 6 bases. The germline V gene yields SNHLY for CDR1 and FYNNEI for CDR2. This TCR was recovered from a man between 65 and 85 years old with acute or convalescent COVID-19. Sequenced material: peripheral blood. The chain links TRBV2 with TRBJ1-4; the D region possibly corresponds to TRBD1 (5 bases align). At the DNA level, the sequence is TGTGCCAGCAGTGAAGACAGGACAACTAATGAAAAACTGTTTTTT. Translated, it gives CASSEDRTTNEKLFF.